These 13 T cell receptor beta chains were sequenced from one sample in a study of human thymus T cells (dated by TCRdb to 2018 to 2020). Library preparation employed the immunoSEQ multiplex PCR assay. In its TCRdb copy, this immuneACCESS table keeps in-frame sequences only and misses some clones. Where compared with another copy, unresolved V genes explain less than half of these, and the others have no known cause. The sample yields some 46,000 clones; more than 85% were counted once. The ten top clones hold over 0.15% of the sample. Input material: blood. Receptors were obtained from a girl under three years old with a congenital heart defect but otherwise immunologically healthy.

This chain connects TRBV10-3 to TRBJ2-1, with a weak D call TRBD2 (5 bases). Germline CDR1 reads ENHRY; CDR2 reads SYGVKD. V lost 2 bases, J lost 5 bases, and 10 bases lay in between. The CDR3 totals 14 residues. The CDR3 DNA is TGTGCCATCAGTGAGAGGCGGGCTGACAATGAGCAGTTCTTC. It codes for CAISERRADNEQFF.

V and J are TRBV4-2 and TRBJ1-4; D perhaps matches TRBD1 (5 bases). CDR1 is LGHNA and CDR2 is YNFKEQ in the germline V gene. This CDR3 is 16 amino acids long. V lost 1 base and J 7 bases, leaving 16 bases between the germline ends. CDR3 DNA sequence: TGTGCCAGCAGCCAAGTTGGCCTCGGTGGGGGTGAAAAACTGTTTTTT. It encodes CASSQVGLGGGEKLFF.

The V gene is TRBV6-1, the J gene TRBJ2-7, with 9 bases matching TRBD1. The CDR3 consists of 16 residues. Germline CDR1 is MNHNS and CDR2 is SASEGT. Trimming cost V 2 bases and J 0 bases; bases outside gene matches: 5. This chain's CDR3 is CASSEKGQGSSYEQYF. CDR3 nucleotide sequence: TGTGCCAGCAGTGAAAAGGGACAGGGAAGCTCCTACGAGCAGTACTTC.

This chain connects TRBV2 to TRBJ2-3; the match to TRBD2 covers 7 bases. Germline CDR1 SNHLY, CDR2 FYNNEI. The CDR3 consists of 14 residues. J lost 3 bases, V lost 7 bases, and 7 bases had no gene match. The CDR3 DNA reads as TGTGCCAGCAACGTAATAGCGGGTACAGATACGCAGTATTTT. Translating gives CASNVIAGTDTQYF.

The CDR3 loop reads CASSEGTIGGTDTQYF. The CDR3, as DNA: TGTGCCAGCAGTGAAGGGACGATTGGGGGCACAGATACGCAGTATTTT. The chain uses TRBV2 and TRBJ2-3; D uncertain. Between the trimmed V and J ends, which lost 1 base and 1 base, there was a span of 12 bases. The CDR3 length is 16 residues. The germline gives CDR1 SNHLY, CDR2 FYNNEI.

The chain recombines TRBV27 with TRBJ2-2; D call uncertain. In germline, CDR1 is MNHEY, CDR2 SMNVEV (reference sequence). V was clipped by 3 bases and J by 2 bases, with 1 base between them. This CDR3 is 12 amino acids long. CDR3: CASSFNTGELFF. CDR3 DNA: TGTGCCAGCAGTTTTAACACCGGGGAGCTGTTTTTT.

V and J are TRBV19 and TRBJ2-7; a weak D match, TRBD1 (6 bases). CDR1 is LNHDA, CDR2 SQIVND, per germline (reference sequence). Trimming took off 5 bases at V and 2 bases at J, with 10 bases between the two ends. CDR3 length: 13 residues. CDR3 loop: CASSGQRAYEQYF. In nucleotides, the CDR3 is TGTGCCAGTAGTGGACAGAGGGCCTACGAGCAGTACTTC.

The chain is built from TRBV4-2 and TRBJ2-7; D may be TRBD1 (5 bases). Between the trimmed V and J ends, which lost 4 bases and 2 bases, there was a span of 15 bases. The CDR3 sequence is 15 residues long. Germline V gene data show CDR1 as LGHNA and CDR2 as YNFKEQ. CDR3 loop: CASSRGPLTPYEQYF. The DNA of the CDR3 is TGTGCCAGCAGCCGGGGCCCGCTTACCCCCTACGAGCAGTACTTC.

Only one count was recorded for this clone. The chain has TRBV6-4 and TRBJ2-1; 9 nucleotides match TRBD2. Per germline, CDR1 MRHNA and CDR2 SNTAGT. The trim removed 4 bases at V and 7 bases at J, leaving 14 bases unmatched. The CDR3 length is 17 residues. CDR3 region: CASSAEVAGDLVNEQFF. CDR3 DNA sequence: TGTGCCAGCAGTGCCGAAGTAGCGGGAGATTTAGTGAATGAGCAGTTCTTC.

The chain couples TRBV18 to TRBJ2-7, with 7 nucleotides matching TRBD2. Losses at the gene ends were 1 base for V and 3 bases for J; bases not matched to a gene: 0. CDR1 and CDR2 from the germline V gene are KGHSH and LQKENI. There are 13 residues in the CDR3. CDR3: CASSPRGGYEQYF. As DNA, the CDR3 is TGTGCCAGCTCACCACGGGGGGGCTACGAGCAGTACTTC.

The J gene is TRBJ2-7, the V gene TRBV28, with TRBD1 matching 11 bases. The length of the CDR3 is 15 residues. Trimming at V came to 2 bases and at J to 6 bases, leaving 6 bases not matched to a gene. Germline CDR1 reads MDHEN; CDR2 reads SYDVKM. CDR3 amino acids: CASSLGTGGYGEQYF. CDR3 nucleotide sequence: TGTGCCAGCAGTTTAGGGACAGGGGGATACGGCGAGCAGTACTTC.

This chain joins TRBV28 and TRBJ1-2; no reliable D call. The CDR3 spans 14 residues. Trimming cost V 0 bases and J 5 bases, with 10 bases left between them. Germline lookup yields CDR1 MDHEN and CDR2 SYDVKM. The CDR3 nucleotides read TGTGCCAGCAGTTTATGGGGAGAGGGATATGGCTACACCTTC. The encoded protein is CASSLWGEGYGYTF.

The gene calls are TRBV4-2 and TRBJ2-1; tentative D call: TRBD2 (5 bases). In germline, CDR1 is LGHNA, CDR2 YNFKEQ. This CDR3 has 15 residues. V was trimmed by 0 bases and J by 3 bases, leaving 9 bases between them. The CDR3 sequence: CASSQDGSGYNEQFF. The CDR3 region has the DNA TGTGCCAGCAGCCAAGATGGAAGCGGCTACAATGAGCAGTTCTTC.